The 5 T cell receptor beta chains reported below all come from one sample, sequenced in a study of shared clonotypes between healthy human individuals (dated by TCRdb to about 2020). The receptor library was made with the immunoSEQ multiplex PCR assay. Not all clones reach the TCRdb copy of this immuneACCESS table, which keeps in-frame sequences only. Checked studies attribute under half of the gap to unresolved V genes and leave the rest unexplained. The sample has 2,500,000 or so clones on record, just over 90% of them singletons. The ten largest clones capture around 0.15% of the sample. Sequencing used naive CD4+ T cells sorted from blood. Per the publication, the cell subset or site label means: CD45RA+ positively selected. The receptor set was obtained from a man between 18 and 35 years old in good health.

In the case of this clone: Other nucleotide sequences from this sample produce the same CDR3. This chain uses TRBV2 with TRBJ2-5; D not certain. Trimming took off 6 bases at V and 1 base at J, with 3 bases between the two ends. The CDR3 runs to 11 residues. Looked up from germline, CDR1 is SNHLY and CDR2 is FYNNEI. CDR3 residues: CASRLQETQYF. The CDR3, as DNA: TGTGCCAGCAGGCTCCAAGAGACCCAGTACTTC.

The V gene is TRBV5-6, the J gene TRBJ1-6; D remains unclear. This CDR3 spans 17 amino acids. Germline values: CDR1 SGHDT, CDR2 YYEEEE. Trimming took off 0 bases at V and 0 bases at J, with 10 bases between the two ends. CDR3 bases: TGTGCCAGCAGCTTGGAATCGCAGTTCTCCTATAATTCACCCCTCCACTTT. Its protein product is CASSLESQFSYNSPLHF.

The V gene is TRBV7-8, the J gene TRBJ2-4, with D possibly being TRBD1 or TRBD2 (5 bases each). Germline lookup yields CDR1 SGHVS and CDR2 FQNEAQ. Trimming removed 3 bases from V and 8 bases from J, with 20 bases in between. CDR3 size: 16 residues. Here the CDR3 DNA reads TGTGCCAGCAGCTTCCTCTCAGGGAGCGGTATGGACATTCAGTACTTC. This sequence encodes CASSFLSGSGMDIQYF.

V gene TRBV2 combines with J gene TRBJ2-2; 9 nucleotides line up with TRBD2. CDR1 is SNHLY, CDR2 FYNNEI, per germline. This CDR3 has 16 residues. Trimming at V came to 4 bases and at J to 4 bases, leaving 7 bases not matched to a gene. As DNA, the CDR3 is TGTGCCAGCAGTGTACGTCAGGGACTAGCCACCGGGGAGCTGTTTTTT. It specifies CASSVRQGLATGELFF.

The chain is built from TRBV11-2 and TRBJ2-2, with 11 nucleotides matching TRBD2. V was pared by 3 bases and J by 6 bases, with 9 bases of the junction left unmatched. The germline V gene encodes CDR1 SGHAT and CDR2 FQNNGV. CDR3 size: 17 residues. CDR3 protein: CASSFPTSGIFAGELFF. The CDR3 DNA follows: TGTGCCAGCAGCTTCCCGACTAGCGGGATATTCGCCGGGGAGCTGTTTTTT.